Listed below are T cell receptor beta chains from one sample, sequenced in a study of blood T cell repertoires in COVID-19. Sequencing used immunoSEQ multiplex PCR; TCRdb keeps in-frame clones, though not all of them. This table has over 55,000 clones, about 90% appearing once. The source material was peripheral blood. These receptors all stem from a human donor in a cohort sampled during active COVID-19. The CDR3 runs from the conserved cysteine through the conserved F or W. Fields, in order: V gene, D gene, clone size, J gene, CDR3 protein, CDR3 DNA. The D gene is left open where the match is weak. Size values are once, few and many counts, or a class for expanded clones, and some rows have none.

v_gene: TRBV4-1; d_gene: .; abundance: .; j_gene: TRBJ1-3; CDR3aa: CASSQETVDSGNTIYF; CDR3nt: TGCGCCAGCAGCCAAGAGACAGTCGACTCTGGAAACACCATATATTTT
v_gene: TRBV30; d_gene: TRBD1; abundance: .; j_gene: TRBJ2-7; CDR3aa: CAWRAGTGPTSYEQYF; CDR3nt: TGTGCCTGGAGGGCCGGGACAGGGCCAACTTCCTACGAGCAGTACTTC
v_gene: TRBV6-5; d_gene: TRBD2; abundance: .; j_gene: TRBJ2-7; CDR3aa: CASSPLTSGGEQYF; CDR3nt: TGTGCCAGCAGTCCCCTCACTAGCGGGGGCGAGCAGTACTTC
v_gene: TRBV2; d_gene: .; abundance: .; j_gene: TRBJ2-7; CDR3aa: CATGLDRSYEQYF; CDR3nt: TGTGCCACCGGATTGGACAGATCCTACGAGCAGTACTTC
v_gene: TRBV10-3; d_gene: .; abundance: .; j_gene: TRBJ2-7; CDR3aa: CAISPNSGLTHEQYF; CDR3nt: TGTGCCATCAGTCCTAACTCAGGGTTGACCCACGAGCAGTACTTC
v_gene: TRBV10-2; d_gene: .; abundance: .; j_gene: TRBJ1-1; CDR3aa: CASSNPRRMNTEAFF; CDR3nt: TGCGCCAGCAGCAATCCACGGCGGATGAACACTGAAGCTTTCTTT
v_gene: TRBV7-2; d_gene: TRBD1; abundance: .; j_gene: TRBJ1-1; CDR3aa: CASSPVQGQGDAEAFF; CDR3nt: TGTGCCAGCAGCCCCGTCCAGGGGCAGGGGGATGCTGAAGCTTTCTTT
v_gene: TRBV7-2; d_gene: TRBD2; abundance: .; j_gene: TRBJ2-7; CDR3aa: CASTAFAGLSGGSYEQYF; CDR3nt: TGTGCCAGCACTGCCTTTGCCGGACTAAGCGGGGGGTCCTACGAGCAGTACTTC
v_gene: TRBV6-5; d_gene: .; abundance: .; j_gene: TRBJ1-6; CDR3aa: CASSPVTGYNSPLHF; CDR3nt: TGTGCCAGCAGCCCCGTGACCGGGTATAATTCACCCCTCCACTTT
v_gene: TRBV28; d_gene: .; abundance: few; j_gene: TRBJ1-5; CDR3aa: CASSLYWQVSNQPQHF; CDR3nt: TGTGCCAGCAGTTTATACTGGCAGGTTAGCAATCAGCCCCAGCATTTT
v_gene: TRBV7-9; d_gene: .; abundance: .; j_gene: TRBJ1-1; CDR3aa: CASSSVGLADSEAFF; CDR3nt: TGTGCCAGCAGCTCGGTGGGGTTGGCGGACAGTGAAGCTTTCTTT
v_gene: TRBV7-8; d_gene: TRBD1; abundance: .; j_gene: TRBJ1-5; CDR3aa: CASSEGQGNQPQHF; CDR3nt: TGTGCCAGCAGCGAGGGACAGGGCAATCAGCCCCAGCATTTT
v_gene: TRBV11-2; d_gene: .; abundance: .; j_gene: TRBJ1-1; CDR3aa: CASSLDRDTEAFF; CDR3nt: TGTGCCAGCAGCTTAGATCGTGACACTGAAGCTTTCTTT
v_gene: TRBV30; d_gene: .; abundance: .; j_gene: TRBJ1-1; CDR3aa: CAWSLLPEAFF; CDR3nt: TGTGCCTGGAGTTTACTTCCGGAAGCTTTCTTT
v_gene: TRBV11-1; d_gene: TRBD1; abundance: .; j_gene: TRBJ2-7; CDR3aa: CASSLATGAYEQYF; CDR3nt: TGTGCCAGCAGCTTAGCGACAGGGGCCTACGAGCAGTACTTC
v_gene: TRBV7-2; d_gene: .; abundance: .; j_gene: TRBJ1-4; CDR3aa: CASSPQGSGVEKLFF; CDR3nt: TGTGCCAGCAGCCCTCAGGGCTCAGGGGTCGAAAAACTGTTTTTT
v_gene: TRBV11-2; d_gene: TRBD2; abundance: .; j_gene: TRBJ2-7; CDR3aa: CASSSTRSGGATYEQYF; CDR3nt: TGTGCCAGCAGCTCCACGAGGAGCGGGGGGGCCACGTACGAGCAGTACTTC
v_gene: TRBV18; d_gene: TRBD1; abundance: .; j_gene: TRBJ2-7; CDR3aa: CASSPRDRGSYEQYF; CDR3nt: TGTGCCAGCTCACCTCGGGACAGGGGCTCCTACGAGCAGTACTTC
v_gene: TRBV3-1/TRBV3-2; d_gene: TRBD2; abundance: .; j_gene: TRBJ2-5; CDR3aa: CASSPPLPGGQETQYF; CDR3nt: TGTGCCAGCAGCCCCCCTCTGCCGGGGGGGCAAGAGACCCAGTACTTC
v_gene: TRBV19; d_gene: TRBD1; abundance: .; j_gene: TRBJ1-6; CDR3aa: CASSIGTGNSPLHF; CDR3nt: TGTGCCAGTAGTATCGGGACAGGGAACTCACCCCTCCACTTT
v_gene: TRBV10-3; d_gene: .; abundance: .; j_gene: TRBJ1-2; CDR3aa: CAIRLQGIYGYTF; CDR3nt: TGTGCCATCAGACTCCAGGGGATCTATGGCTACACCTTC
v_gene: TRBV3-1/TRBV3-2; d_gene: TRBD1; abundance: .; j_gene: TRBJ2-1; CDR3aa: CASSHLTTGAYNEQFF; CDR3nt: TGTGCCAGCAGCCACCTCACGACAGGGGCCTACAATGAGCAGTTCTTC
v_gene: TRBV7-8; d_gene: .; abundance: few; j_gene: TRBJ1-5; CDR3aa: CASSLDVPAGNQPQHF; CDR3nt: TGTGCCAGCAGCTTAGATGTTCCAGCGGGCAATCAGCCCCAGCATTTT
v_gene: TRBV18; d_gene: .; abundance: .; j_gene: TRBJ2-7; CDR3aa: CASSRYRDGSSYEQYF; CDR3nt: TGTGCCAGCTCACGATACCGGGACGGGAGCTCCTACGAGCAGTACTTC
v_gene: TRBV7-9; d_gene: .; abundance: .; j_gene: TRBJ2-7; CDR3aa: CASSLGQAPHEQYF; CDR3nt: TGTGCCAGCAGCTTAGGGCAGGCTCCCCACGAGCAGTACTTC
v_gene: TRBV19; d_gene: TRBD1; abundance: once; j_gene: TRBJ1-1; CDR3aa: CASSNRQGNTEAFF; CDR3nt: TGTGCCAGTAGTAACCGACAGGGGAACACTGAAGCTTTCTTT
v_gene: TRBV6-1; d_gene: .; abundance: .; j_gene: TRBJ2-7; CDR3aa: CASSELDVGRVSYEQYF; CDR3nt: TGTGCCAGCAGTGAATTGGATGTCGGGCGGGTCTCCTACGAGCAGTACTTC
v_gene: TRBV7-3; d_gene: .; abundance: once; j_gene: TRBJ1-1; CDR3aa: CASSPWTARSTEAFF; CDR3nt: TGTGCCAGCAGCCCTTGGACAGCAAGGTCCACTGAAGCTTTCTTT
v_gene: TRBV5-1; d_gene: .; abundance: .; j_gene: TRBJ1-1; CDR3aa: CASSLEGIMNTEAFF; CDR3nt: TGCGCCAGCAGCTTGGAGGGGATCATGAACACTGAAGCTTTCTTT
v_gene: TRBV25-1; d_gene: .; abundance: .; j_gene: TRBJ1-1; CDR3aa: CASSDIQKNTEAFF; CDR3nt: TGTGCCAGCAGTGATATACAAAAGAACACTGAAGCTTTCTTT
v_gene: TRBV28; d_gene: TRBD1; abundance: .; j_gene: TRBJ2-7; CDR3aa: CASSSNRGLYEQYF; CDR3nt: TGTGCCAGCAGTTCCAACAGGGGTCTCTACGAGCAGTACTTC
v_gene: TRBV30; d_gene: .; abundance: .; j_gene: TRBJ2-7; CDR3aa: CAWSVGAGAISYEQYF; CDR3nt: TGTGCCTGGAGTGTGGGGGCAGGGGCCATTTCCTACGAGCAGTACTTC
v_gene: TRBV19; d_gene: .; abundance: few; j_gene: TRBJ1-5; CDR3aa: CASSIGGWDQPQHF; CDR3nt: TGTGCCAGTAGTATCGGGGGGTGGGATCAGCCCCAGCATTTT
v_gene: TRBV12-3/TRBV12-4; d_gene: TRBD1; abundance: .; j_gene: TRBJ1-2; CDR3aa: CASRLQGAYGYTF; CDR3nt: TGTGCCAGCAGGTTACAGGGGGCCTATGGCTACACCTTC
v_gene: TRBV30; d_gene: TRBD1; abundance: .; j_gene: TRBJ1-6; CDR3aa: CAWDRGRMSPLHF; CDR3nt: TGTGCCTGGGACAGGGGTCGGATGTCACCCCTCCACTTT
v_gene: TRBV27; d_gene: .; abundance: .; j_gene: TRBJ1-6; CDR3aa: CASSYPGPNSPLHF; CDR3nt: TGTGCCAGCAGTTATCCAGGCCCCAATTCACCCCTCCACTTT
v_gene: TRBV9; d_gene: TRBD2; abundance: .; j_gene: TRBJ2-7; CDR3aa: CASSVALAGGYEQYF; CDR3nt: TGTGCCAGCAGCGTAGCTCTAGCGGGGGGCTACGAGCAGTACTTC
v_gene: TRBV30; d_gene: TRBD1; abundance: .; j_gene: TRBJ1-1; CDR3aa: CAWSATGATEAFF; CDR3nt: TGTGCCTGGAGTGCGACAGGGGCCACTGAAGCTTTCTTT
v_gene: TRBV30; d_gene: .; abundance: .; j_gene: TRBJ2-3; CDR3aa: CAWSFRAGPPDTQYF; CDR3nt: TGTGCCTGGAGTTTCAGGGCGGGGCCCCCAGATACGCAGTATTTT
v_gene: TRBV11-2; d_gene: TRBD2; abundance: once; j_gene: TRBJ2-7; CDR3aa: CASSLGGTSVEQYF; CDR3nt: TGTGCCAGCAGCTTAGGGGGTACTAGCGTCGAGCAGTACTTC